This paragraph reports one T cell receptor (beta chain). CDR1 is LNHDA, CDR2 SQIVND, per germline (reference sequence). Trimming cost V 6 bases and J 9 bases, with 12 bases left between them. The CDR3 runs 12 residues. This entry is derived from a study of shared clonotypes between healthy human individuals. Samples underwent the assay at deep level. TCRdb keeps only in-frame clones here, not all; method: immunoSEQ multiplex PCR. The sample lists roughly 2.2 million clones; over 90% were seen once. Sequences were obtained from naive CD4+ T cells from PBMCs. Subset in this sample: CD45RA+ positively selected. The chain joins TRBV19 to TRBJ2-4; D is undetermined. This clonotype originated in a man younger than 35 in good health. Some clones in this sample may be carry-over from other donors' samples. The CDR3 loop is CASSLWGAIQYF. CDR3 sequence (DNA): TGTGCCAGTAGCCTCTGGGGTGCCATTCAGTACTTC.